This T cell receptor beta chain was identified in a study of cytomegalovirus exposure and HLA in healthy donors. 60 Vbeta and 13 Jbeta primers were used in PCR. Sequencing used immunoSEQ multiplex PCR; TCRdb keeps in-frame clones, though not all of them. Of over 150,000 clones listed, roughly four fifths are singletons. For this clone: Its antigen is undetermined. The junction departs from germline at one end; a sequencing error may be responsible.

The CDR3 loop spans 16 amino acids. CDR1 and CDR2 from the germline V gene are SGHTA and FQGNSA. Points from the study as a whole: Through in vitro validation, a few CMV-associated chains were shown to be specific for CMV antigens. It was 150 to 200 TCR beta chains that were listed as cytomegalovirus-associated. TCR association rates varied by HLA locus in a later analysis, with DRB1 highest and HLA-C lowest.

The rearrangement links TRBV7-2 to TRBJ2-1, with 10 bases identical to TRBD2. The sample consisted of PBMCs. This TCR came from a woman aged 50 to 60 in good health and CMV-seronegative. CDR3 amino acids: CASSLRAASGGRSIIF. In DNA form, the CDR3 reads TGTGCCAGCAGCTTAAGGGCGGCTAGCGGGGGCAGGAGCATCATCTTC. The full variable domain, completed using reference TRBV7-2 and TRBJ2-1, is GAGVSQSPSNKVTEKGKDVELRCDPISGHTALYWYRQSLGQGLEFLIYFQGNSAPDKSGLPSDRFSAERTGGSVSTLTIQRTQQEDSAVYLCASSLRAASGGRSIIFGPGTRLTVL.